The 18 T cell receptor beta chains below were found in one sample sequenced in a study of blood T cells in healthy people across ages. Primers used in a second PCR of about 6 to 12 cycles were a sample-barcoded 5' primer and a J-beta primer mix. Via MiXCR, TCRdb re-called the 5' RACE reads, giving one row per CDR3 protein. The sample has 800,000 to 950,000 distinct CDR3 sequences, 25% to 35% seen once. A further study also used this sample, focusing on T cells of mothers and their children.

The sample was blood. The receptors here all came from a woman aged 40 to 50 in good health.

With regard to this clonotype: A much larger clonotype is one base distant, so this may be a read error. V is TRBV7-3 and J is TRBJ2-4; D might be TRBD2 (6 bases). The CDR3 is 15 amino acids. The V gene lost 2 bases and the J gene lost 13 bases, with 21 bases spanning the gap. Germline loops: CDR1 SGHTA, CDR2 FQGTGA. The CDR3 region is CASSLGGNSYNEQYF. The CDR3 bases are TGTGCCAGCAGCTTAGGGGGGAATTCCTACAATGAGCAGTACTTC.

The rearrangement uses TRBV20-1 and TRBJ2-6; no definite D call. This CDR3 has 17 amino acids. The germline gives CDR1 DFQATT, CDR2 SNEGSKA (reference sequence). V lost 0 bases, J lost 0 bases, and 12 bases lay in between. The CDR3 spells CSARDRHSRSGANVLTF. The DNA of the CDR3 is TGCAGTGCTAGAGATAGGCACAGTCGCTCTGGGGCCAACGTCCTGACTTTC.

In this sample, this clonotype turned up a few times. The CDR3 here is CASSPNPYNEQFF. In DNA, the CDR3 is TGTGCCAGCAGCCCTAATCCCTACAATGAGCAGTTCTTC. V is TRBV5-6 and J is TRBJ2-1; the D is unclear. The germline gives CDR1 SGHDT, CDR2 YYEEEE. The V and J ends lost 4 bases and 2 bases respectively, with 7 bases between them. The CDR3 is 13 residues long.

In its sample, this clonotype was seen a few times. This sequence joins TRBV18 and TRBJ2-7; D ambiguous. Germline loops: CDR1 KGHSH, CDR2 LQKENI. The CDR3 is 13 amino acids. The V end was cut by 3 bases, the J end by 0 bases, with 6 bases between. The CDR3, as DNA: TGTGCCAGCTCACCCTACACCTCCTACGAGCAGTACTTC. This sequence encodes CASSPYTSYEQYF.

The J gene is TRBJ2-1, the V gene TRBV5-4, with TRBD1 as a possible D gene (6 bases). The CDR3 extends over 14 amino acids. Germline loops: CDR1 SGHNT, CDR2 YYREEE (reference sequence). Trimming removed 6 bases from V and 7 bases from J, with 17 bases in between. Here the CDR3 reads CASTPSYQGNEQFF. CDR3 nucleotides: TGTGCCAGCACCCCCAGCTACCAGGGGAATGAGCAGTTCTTC.

This clonotype was observed many times. One end of the junction varies from germline; a read error may be responsible. This chain connects TRBV29-1 to TRBJ2-7; D unclear. There are 12 residues in the CDR3. Germline CDR1 is SQVTM and CDR2 is ANQGSEA. The CDR3 sequence: CSVRQESSEQYF. CDR3 DNA: TGCAGCGTTCGCCAGGAATCCTCCGAGCAGTACTTC.

Comments on this clonotype: A much larger clone differs by one base, so this may be a read error. The chain employs TRBV4-2 and TRBJ2-6, with D maybe TRBD1 (5 bases). In germline, CDR1 is LGHNA, CDR2 YNFKEQ. The CDR3 loop spans 19 amino acids. CDR3 in amino acids: CASSQEMAMANSGANVQTF. The CDR3 DNA is TGTGCCAGCAGCCAAGAGATGGCAATGGCAAACTCTGGGGCCAACGTCCAGACTTTC.

This clonotype was observed a few times. The genes are TRBV29-1 and TRBJ2-7; D possibly corresponds to TRBD1 (6 bases). Trimming shortened V by 4 bases and J by 0 bases, and 10 bases separated the two germline ends. Germline V gene data show CDR1 as SQVTM and CDR2 as ANQGSEA. The CDR3 length is 13 residues. DNA for the CDR3: TGCAGCGTTGCCCGGGACACCTCCTACGAGCAGTACTTC. This sequence encodes CSVARDTSYEQYF.

This clonotype appeared a few times. This chain joins TRBV5-6 and TRBJ1-2; the D gene is possibly TRBD1 (5 bases). The V and J ends lost 1 base and 6 bases respectively, with 10 bases between them. The CDR3 spans 13 residues. Germline V gives CDR1 SGHDT, CDR2 YYEEEE. CDR3 amino acids: CASSLIVTDGYTF. The CDR3 region has the DNA TGTGCCAGCAGCTTGATTGTGACAGATGGCTACACCTTC.

The chain employs TRBV18 and TRBJ2-7; D is ambiguous. The CDR3 totals 16 residues. Germline CDR1 reads KGHSH; CDR2 reads LQKENI. V was cut by 2 bases and J by 1 base, with 15 bases left in between. The CDR3 coding sequence is TGTGCCAGCTCACCATCTGTCCGGGCACAATCCTACGAGCAGTACTTC. Residues: CASSPSVRAQSYEQYF.

CDR3 protein: CATSRASKGSQYF. The CDR3 DNA is TGTGCCACCAGCAGAGCCTCCAAGGGCTCCCAGTACTTC. The chain is built from TRBV15 and TRBJ2-5; D remains ambiguous. Trimming removed 1 base at V and 9 bases at J, with 12 bases between. This CDR3 spans 13 amino acids. Germline-derived CDR1 and CDR2 are LNHNV and YYDKDF (reference sequence).

The V and J genes are TRBV30 and TRBJ2-7; D might be TRBD2 (7 bases). Looked up from germline, CDR1 is GTSNPN and CDR2 is SVGIG (reference sequence). The CDR3 covers 16 residues. V was pared by 1 base and J by 0 bases, with 16 bases between. The CDR3 is CAWSGGGRYSSYEQYF. DNA of the CDR3: TGTGCCTGGAGTGGGGGGGGGCGCTATAGCTCCTACGAGCAGTACTTC.

This clonotype was seen a handful of times. V gene TRBV2 combines with J gene TRBJ1-2; tentative D call: TRBD1 (6 bases). Germline CDR1 is SNHLY and CDR2 is FYNNEI. The CDR3 has 14 amino acids. Deletions cut 6 bases from V and 1 base from J, with 12 bases between. The chain's CDR3 is CASRAGQFNYGYTF. The CDR3 region has the DNA TGTGCCAGCAGGGCTGGACAGTTTAACTATGGCTACACCTTC.

This clonotype was seen repeatedly, ten times or more. The chain employs TRBV29-1 and TRBJ2-7; D perhaps matches TRBD1 (6 bases). Looked up from germline, CDR1 is SQVTM and CDR2 is ANQGSEA. With 7 bases removed from V and 2 bases from J, the gap between germline ends came to 18 bases. The CDR3 consists of 14 residues. Here the CDR3 DNA reads TGCAGCGCTAGAGACCGGGACATTCCCTACGAGCAGTACTTC. Its protein product is CSARDRDIPYEQYF.

The chain joins TRBV7-2 to TRBJ2-1; D gene ambiguous. CDR1 and CDR2 (germline): SGHTA, FQGNSA. V was cut by 2 bases and J by 12 bases, with 17 bases left in between. The CDR3 length is 14 residues. The CDR3 nucleotides read TGTGCCAGCAGCTTAAGTCCGACCCCGGTAGGGCAGTTCTTC. It encodes CASSLSPTPVGQFF.

This clonotype turned up a few times. The rearrangement joins TRBV7-2 to TRBJ2-7; 10 positions agree with TRBD1. The germline V gene has CDR1 SGHTA and CDR2 FQGNSA. V lost 5 bases, J lost 5 bases, and 9 bases stayed unmatched. CDR3 length equals 15 residues. DNA for the CDR3: TGTGCCAGCAGCCACGGGACAGGGGTCCCCCACGAGCAGTACTTC. Translated: CASSHGTGVPHEQYF.

The chain carries TRBV12-3 or TRBV12-4 and TRBJ2-3; D uncertain. This CDR3 region has 13 residues. Trimming took 8 bases from V and 1 from J, leaving 10 bases between them. The CDR3 region is CASALMGTDTQYF. In DNA, the CDR3 is TGTGCCAGCGCCCTGATGGGCACAGATACGCAGTATTTT.

The chain joins TRBV5-4 to TRBJ2-6; unclear D gene. The V end was cut by 0 bases, the J end by 4 bases, with 8 bases between. CDR1 and CDR2 (germline): SGHNT, YYREEE (reference sequence). This CDR3 has 15 residues. CDR3 amino acids: CASSLASGGANVLTF. CDR3 coding DNA: TGTGCCAGCAGCTTGGCTTCCGGAGGGGCCAACGTCCTGACTTTC.